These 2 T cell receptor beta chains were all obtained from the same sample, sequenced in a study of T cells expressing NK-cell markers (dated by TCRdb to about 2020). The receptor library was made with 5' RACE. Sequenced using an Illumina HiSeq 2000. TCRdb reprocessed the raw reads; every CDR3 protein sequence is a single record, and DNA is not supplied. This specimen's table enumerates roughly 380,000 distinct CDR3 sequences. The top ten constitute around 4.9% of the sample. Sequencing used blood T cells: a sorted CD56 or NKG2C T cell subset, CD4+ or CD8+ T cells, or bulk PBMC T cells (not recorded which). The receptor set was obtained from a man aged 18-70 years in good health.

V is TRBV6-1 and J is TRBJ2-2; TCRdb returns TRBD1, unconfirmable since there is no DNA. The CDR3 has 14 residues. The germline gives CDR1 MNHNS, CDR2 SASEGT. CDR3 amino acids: CASIGGLGTGELFF.

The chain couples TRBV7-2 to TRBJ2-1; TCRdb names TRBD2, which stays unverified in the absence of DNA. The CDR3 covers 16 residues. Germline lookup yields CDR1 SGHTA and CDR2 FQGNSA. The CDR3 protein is CASSTQMQRGGGEQFF.